This TCR beta chain was sequenced for a study of blood T cell repertoires in COVID-19. The wider study: COVID-19 samples from acute and convalescent phases originated in the United States, Italy and Spain.

CDR3 size: 15 residues. J was trimmed by 7 bases and V by 5 bases; bases with no gene match: 10. Germline assignment: CDR1 SGHTA and CDR2 FQGTGA. In the source study's methods: For nucleated cells, counts were estimated from reference gene primer amplification. Clones were sequenced by immunoSEQ multiplex PCR, and TCRdb holds only the in-frame ones, with some missing. The V and J calls and clone size were taken over from that table, and D and trimming were inferred from the DNA. Among about 130,000 clones listed, roughly four fifths were seen once. Ages ranged from about 18 to 89 years, with residence in around 24 US areas. Participants were placed into cohorts based on the clinical history they reported.

The receptor was isolated from a man aged 40-49 years with acute COVID-19. Source material: PBMCs or T cells enriched from blood (not recorded which). J is TRBJ2-1 and V is TRBV7-3, with TRBD2 matching 8 bases. The CDR3 is CASSPSPAGENEQFF. In DNA, the CDR3 is TGTGCCAGCAGCCCGAGTCCAGCGGGGGAGAATGAGCAGTTCTTC.